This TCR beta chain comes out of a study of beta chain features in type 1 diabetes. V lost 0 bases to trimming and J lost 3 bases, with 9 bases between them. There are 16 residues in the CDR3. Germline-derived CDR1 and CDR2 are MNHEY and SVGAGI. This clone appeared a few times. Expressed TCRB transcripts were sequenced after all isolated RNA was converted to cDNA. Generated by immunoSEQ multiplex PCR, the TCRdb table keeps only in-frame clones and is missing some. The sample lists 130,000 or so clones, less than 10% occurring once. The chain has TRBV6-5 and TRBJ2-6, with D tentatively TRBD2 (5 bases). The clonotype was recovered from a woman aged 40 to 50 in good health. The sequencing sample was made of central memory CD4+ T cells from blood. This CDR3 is CASSYSPGIGANVLTF. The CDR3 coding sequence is TGTGCCAGCAGTTACTCTCCCGGGATTGGGGCCAACGTCCTGACTTTC.